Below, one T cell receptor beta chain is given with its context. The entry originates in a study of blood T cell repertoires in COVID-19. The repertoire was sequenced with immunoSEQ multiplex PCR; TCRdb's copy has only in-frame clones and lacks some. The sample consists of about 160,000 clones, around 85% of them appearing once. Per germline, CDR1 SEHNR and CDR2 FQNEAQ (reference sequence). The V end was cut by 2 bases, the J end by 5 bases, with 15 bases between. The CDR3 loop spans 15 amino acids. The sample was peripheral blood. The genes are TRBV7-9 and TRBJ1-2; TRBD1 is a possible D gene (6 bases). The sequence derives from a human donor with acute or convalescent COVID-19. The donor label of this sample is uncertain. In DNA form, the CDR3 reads TGTGCCAGCAGCTTACAGGGGAACCTACCGTATGGCTACACCTTC. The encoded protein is CASSLQGNLPYGYTF.